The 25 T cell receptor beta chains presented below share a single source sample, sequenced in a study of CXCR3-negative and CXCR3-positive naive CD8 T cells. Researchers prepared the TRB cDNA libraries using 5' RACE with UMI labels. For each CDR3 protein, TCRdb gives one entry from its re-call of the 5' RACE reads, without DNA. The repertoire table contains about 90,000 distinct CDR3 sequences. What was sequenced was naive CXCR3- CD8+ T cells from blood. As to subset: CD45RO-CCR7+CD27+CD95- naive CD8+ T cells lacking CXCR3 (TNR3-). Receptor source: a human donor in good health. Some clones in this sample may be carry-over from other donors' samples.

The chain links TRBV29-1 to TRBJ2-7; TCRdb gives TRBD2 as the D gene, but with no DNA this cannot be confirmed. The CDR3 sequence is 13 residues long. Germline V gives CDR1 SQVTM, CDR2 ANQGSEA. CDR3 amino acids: CSVETAASYEQYF.

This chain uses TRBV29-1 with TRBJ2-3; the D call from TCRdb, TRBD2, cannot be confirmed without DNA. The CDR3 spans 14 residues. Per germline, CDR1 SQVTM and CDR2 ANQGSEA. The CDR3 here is CSVGLAGGTDTQYF.

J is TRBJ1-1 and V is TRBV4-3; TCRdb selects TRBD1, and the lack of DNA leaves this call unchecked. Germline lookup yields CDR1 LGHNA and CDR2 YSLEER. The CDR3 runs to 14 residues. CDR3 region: CASSQDMGDTEAFF.

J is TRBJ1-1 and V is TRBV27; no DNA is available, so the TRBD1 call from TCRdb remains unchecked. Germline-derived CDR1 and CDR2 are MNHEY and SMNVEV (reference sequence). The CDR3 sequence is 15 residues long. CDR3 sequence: CASSLPSQGVTEAFF.

This CDR3 is CASSPSKGGYTF. The rearrangement joins TRBV10-1 to TRBJ1-2. CDR1 is WNHNN and CDR2 is SYGVQD in the germline V gene (reference sequence). The CDR3 runs 12 residues.

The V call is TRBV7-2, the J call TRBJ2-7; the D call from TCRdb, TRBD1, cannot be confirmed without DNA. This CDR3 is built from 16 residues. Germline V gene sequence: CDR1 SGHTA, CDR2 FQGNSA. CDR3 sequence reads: CASSFGSPRVGYEQYF.

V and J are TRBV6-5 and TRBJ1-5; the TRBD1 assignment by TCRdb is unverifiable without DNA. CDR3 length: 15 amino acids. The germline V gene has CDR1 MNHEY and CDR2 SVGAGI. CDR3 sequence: CASNPGVYSNQPQHF.

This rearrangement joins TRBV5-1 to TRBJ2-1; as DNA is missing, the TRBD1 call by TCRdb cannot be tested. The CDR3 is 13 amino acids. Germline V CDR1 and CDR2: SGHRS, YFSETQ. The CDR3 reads CASSLDPANEQFF.

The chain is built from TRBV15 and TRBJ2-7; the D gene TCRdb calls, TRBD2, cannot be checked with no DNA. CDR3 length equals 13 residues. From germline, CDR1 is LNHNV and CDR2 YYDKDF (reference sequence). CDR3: CATRMRGGYEQYF.

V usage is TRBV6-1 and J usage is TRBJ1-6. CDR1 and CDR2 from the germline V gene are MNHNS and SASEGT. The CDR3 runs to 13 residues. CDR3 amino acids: CASSPPPNVPLHF.

CDR3 loop: CAAASDPYNEQFF. The genes are TRBV4-2 and TRBJ2-1; TCRdb lists TRBD2, though no DNA is available to test this call. This CDR3 is 13 amino acids long. Germline CDR1 LGHNA, CDR2 YNFKEQ.

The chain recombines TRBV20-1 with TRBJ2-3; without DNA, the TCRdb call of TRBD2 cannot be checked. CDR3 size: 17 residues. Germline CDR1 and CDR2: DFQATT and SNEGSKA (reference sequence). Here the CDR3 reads CSAQPVELAGETDTQYF.

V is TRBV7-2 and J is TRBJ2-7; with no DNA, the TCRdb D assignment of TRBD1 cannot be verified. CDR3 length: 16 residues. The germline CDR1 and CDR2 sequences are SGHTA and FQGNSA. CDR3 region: CASSLTQGAGSYEQYF.

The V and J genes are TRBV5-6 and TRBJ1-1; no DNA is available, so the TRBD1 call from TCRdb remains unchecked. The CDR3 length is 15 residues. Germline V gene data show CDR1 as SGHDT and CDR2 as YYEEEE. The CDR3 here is CASRSTGTGAGEAFF.

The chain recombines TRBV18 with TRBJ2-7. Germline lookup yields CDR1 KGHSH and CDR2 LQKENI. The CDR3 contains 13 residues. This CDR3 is CASSPPVSYEQYF.

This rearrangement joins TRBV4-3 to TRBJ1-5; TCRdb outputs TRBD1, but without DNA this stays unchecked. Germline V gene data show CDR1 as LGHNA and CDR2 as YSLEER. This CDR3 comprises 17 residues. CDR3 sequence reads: CASSQDPGSYSNQPQHF.

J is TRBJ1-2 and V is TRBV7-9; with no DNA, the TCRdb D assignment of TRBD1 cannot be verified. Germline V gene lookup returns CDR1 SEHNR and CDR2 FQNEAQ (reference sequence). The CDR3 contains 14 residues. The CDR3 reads CASSAQGVNYGYTF.

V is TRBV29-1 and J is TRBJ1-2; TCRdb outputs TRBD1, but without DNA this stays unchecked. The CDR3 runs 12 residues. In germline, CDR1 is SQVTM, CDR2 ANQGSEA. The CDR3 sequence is CSVAQGWDGYTF.

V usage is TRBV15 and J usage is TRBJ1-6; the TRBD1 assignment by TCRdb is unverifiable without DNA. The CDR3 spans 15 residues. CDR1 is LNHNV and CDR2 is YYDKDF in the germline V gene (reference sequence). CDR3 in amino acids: CATSARDRYNSPLHF.

The CDR3: CSGYSYNEQFF. The gene calls are TRBV29-1 and TRBJ2-1. The CDR3 is 11 residues long. Germline V CDR1 and CDR2: SQVTM, ANQGSEA.

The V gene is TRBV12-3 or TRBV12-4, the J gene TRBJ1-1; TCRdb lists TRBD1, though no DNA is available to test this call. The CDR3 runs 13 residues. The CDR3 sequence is CASSLGGVTEAFF.

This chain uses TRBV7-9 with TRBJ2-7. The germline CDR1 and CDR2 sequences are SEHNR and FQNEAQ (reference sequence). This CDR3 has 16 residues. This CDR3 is CASSLGPRPTSYEQYF.

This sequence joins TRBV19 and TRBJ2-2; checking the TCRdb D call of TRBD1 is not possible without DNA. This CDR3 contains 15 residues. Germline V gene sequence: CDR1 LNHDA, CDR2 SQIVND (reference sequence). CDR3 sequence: CASRPDSTNTGELFF.

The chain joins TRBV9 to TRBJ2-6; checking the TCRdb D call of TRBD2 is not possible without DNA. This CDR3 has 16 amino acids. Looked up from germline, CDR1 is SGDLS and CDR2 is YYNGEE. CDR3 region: CASSVAGGSGANVLTF.

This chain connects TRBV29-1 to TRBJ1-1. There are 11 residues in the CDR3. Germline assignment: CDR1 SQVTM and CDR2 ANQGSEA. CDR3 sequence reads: CSVAFNTEAFF.